One sample yielded the 7 T cell receptor beta chains listed below, sequenced in a study of breast tumors, draining lymph nodes, adjacent tissues. Samples came from axillary lymph nodes draining the breast cancer. TCRdb re-derived calls from the multiplex PCR reads in MiXCR, one entry per CDR3 protein. The sample contains approximately 210,000 distinct CDR3 sequences, about 30% of which appear only once. The sequencing input was axillary lymph node tissue. These receptors originate from a female donor with breast cancer. Some clones in this sample may be carry-over from other donors' samples.

Note on this clonotype: Possible read error: a much larger clone is one base away. V usage is TRBV30 and J usage is TRBJ2-5, with D perhaps TRBD2 (6 bases). The CDR3 runs 12 residues. Germline CDR1 GTSNPN, CDR2 SVGIG (reference sequence). CDR3 nucleotide sequence: TGTGTCTGGAGCCGGGGGACGAAGACCCAGTACTTC. Translated: CVWSRGTKTQYF.

This clonotype has at least ten counts. V is TRBV6-5 and J is TRBJ2-7, with 7 positions matching TRBD2. J gave up 0 bases and V 6 bases, and 2 bases lay outside the gene matches. Per the germline V gene, CDR1 is MNHEY and CDR2 is SVGAGI. The CDR3 runs to 13 residues. The CDR3 region has the DNA TGTGCCAGCAGCCGGGACTACTCCTACGAGCAGTACTTC. Its protein is CASSRDYSYEQYF.

The chain couples TRBV6-7 to TRBJ1-6, with D possibly TRBD1 on 6 matching bases. TRBV6-7 belongs to the ORF category, with a function that is uncertain. Trimming took 5 bases from V and 5 from J, leaving 13 bases between them. This CDR3 spans 15 amino acids. The CDR3 coding sequence is TGTGCCAGCAGTAGGGTCTCAGGGGATAATTCACCCCTCCACTTT. This encodes CASSRVSGDNSPLHF.

As for this clonotype: A much larger clone differs by one base, so this may be a read error. This chain uses TRBV6-2 or TRBV6-3 with TRBJ2-1, with 9 bases aligning to TRBD2. This CDR3 is built from 16 residues. Germline CDR1 reads MNHEY; CDR2 reads SVGEGT. The V segment lost 2 bases and the J segment 6 bases; nucleotides outside the gene matches: 8. The chain's CDR3 is CASSYRRVSGSNEQFF. CDR3 in DNA: TGTGCCAGCAGTTACCGGAGGGTTAGCGGGAGCAATGAGCAGTTCTTC.

Ten or more counts support this clonotype. The chain is built from TRBV2 and TRBJ1-2; D unclear. Germline V gene sequence: CDR1 SNHLY, CDR2 FYNNEI. V lost 0 bases and J lost 10, with 12 bases in between. The CDR3 has 13 amino acids. The CDR3 coding sequence is TGTGCCAGCAGTGAAGCCCCGGACGGAGACTACACCTTC. Protein sequence: CASSEAPDGDYTF.

This chain links TRBV6-5 with TRBJ1-2; 8 bases agree with TRBD1. This CDR3 spans 12 amino acids. CDR1 is MNHEY and CDR2 is SVGAGI in the germline V gene. The V and J ends lost 6 bases and 8 bases, in that order; junction bases with no gene match: 5. CDR3 amino acids: CASSGQGQGYTF. The CDR3 DNA reads TGTGCCAGCAGCGGACAGGGCCAAGGCTACACCTTC.

This clonotype has a count of ten or more. The chain carries TRBV7-9 and TRBJ2-2; D tentatively reads TRBD1 or TRBD2 (5 bases each). The CDR3 spans 17 residues. The V and J ends lost 3 bases and 1 base respectively, with 15 bases between them. Germline lookup yields CDR1 SEHNR and CDR2 FQNEAQ (reference sequence). The chain's CDR3 is CASSLGVWGKNTGELFF. The CDR3, as DNA: TGTGCCAGCAGCTTGGGGGTCTGGGGGAAGAACACCGGGGAGCTGTTTTTT.